These T cell receptor beta chains were read from a single sample in a study of cytomegalovirus exposure and HLA in healthy donors. Sequenced by immunoSEQ multiplex PCR; TCRdb stores in-frame clones only, minus some. The sample includes around 52,000 clones. The sequencing sample was made of PBMCs. The receptors were sampled from a woman aged 45-59 years in good health and CMV-seropositive. CDR3s include the opening cysteine and the closing phenylalanine or tryptophan. The D gene is left open where the match is weak.

TRBJ2-7	TRBV6-5	TRBD2	CASRRLRESYEQYF	TGTGCCAGCAGAAGGTTGCGGGAGAGCTACGAGCAGTACTTC
TRBJ1-2	TRBV25-1	TRBD1	CASTTPWGQRRTGYGYTF	TGTGCCAGCACGACCCCATGGGGACAGCGACGAACGGGCTATGGCTACACCTTC
TRBJ2-7	TRBV10-1	TRBD2	CASSVTSGYEQYF	TGCGCCAGCAGTGTAACTAGCGGATACGAGCAGTACTTC
TRBJ1-1	TRBV28	-	CASSLRGRGNTEAFF	TGTGCCAGCAGTTTAAGGGGCAGGGGGAACACTGAAGCTTTCTTT
TRBJ1-6	TRBV5-4	-	CASSLTDFRDSPLHF	TGTGCCAGCAGCTTGACGGATTTTCGGGATTCACCCCTCCACTTT
TRBJ2-6	TRBV5-1	TRBD1	CASSLGTGPGANVLTF	TGCGCCAGCAGCTTGGGGACAGGGCCTGGGGCCAACGTCCTGACTTTC
TRBJ2-1	TRBV28	TRBD2	CASSSKREGRVGQFF	TGTGCCAGCAGTTCTAAGCGGGAGGGGAGAGTGGGGCAGTTCTTC
TRBJ2-3	TRBV5-1	TRBD1	CASSLPGDRPSTDTQYF	TGCGCCAGCAGCTTACCCGGGGACAGGCCTAGCACAGATACGCAGTATTTT
TRBJ2-3	TRBV11-2	TRBD1	CASSLQGANTQYF	TGTGCCAGCAGCTTACAGGGGGCAAATACGCAGTATTTT
TRBJ2-1	TRBV19	TRBD2	CASSPWGGYNEQFF	TGTGCCAGTAGTCCCTGGGGGGGTTACAATGAGCAGTTCTTC
TRBJ2-2	TRBV5-1	TRBD2	CASSLREAGELFF	TGCGCCAGCAGCTTGCGGGAGGCCGGGGAGCTGTTTTTT
TRBJ2-7	TRBV4-3	TRBD1	CASSQEPGGSYYEQYF	TGCGCCAGCAGCCAGGAACCAGGGGGATCATACTACGAGCAGTACTTC
TRBJ1-1	TRBV9	-	CASQQPLGGNTEAFF	TGTGCCAGCCAGCAACCTCTGGGGGGGAACACTGAAGCTTTCTTT
TRBJ1-1	TRBV14	-	CASSQTFNTEAFF	TGTGCCAGCAGCCAGACATTCAACACTGAAGCTTTCTTT
TRBJ1-4	TRBV7-2	TRBD1	CASSLDRGRDKLFF	TGTGCCAGCAGCCTCGACAGGGGACGGGATAAACTGTTTTTT